This TCR beta chain was captured by sequencing in a study of CXCR3-negative and CXCR3-positive naive CD8 T cells. The CDR3 has 14 amino acids. Germline loops: CDR1 MDHEN, CDR2 SYDVKM. To note about this clonotype: The antigen remains unidentified.

Each TRB cDNA library was prepared by 5' RACE (with UMI labels). TCRdb reanalyzed the 5' RACE reads, giving one entry per CDR3 protein sequence and no DNA. In all, the sample yields about 98,000 distinct CDR3 sequences. Notes on the study in general: More hydrophobic TRB CDR3s occurred in CXCR3-positive than in CXCR3-negative naive cells.

The origin of this receptor is a human donor in good health. Some clones in this sample may be carry-over from other donors' samples. The chain combines TRBV28 with TRBJ2-7; TCRdb reports TRBD1, a call that lacks DNA to check it against. Sequences were obtained from naive CXCR3+ CD8+ T cells from blood. Subset of the sample: CD45RO-CCR7+CD27+CD95- naive CD8+ T cells expressing CXCR3 (TNR3+). The CDR3 sequence is CASSFGAGSYEQYF.